Described below is a single TCR beta chain sequence and its context. The germline V gene encodes CDR1 SGHVS and CDR2 FQNEAQ. The CDR3 contains 14 residues. After removal of 5 bases from V and 2 bases from J, the junction contained 4 bases not matched to a gene. This entry comes from a study of technical replicates of blood from a handful of donors. The assay was immunoSEQ multiplex PCR, and TCRdb's table has in-frame clones only and misses some. This sample has tens of thousands of clones, with 95% to 98% found just once. This chain connects TRBV7-8 to TRBJ2-7, with TRBD2 identical over 9 bases. This sequence originates from a human donor in good health. The sequencing sample was made of T cells isolated from PBMCs. The CDR3 reads CASSRTSEPYEQYF. DNA of the CDR3: TGTGCCAGCAGCCGGACTAGCGAACCCTACGAGCAGTACTTC. Looking up the rest from reference TRBV7-8 and TRBJ2-7 gives the full variable domain: GAGVSQSPRYKVAKRGQDVALRCDPISGHVSLFWYQQALGQGPEFLTYFQNEAQLDKSGLPSDRFFAERPEGSVSTLKIQRTQQEDSAVYLCASSRTSEPYEQYFGPGTRLTVT.